One and the same sample provided the 28 T cell receptor beta chains below, sequenced in a study of blood T cell repertoires in COVID-19. Assay used: immunoSEQ multiplex PCR; TCRdb lists only in-frame clones, some missing. The table has about 200,000 clones, 84% seen once. The sequencing input was peripheral blood. These TCRs come from a woman aged 45-65 years with active or convalescent COVID-19.

This chain joins TRBV10-3 and TRBJ1-1; TRBD1 aligns across 10 bases. CDR1 ENHRY and CDR2 SYGVKD come from the germline V gene. Unmatched junction bases numbered 9, after V lost 0 bases and J lost 5 bases. CDR3 length: 17 amino acids. CDR3 residues: CAISESKGQGVRTEAFF. In nucleotides, the CDR3 is TGTGCCATCAGTGAGTCGAAAGGACAGGGGGTTCGGACTGAAGCTTTCTTT.

This rearrangement joins TRBV12-3 or TRBV12-4 to TRBJ1-2; 7 bases map to TRBD1. The J segment lost 3 bases and the V segment lost 7 bases, leaving 5 bases of the junction unmatched. The CDR3 totals 13 residues. The CDR3 region is CASNSGGYYGYTF. The CDR3 DNA reads as TGTGCCAGCAATTCAGGGGGGTACTATGGCTACACCTTC.

J is TRBJ2-3 and V is TRBV5-4; 8 nucleotides align to TRBD1. The length of the CDR3 is 15 residues. After removal of 0 bases from V and 1 base from J, the junction contained 1 base not matched to a gene. The germline gives CDR1 SGHNT, CDR2 YYREEE (reference sequence). The CDR3 region is CASSLAGQGTDTQYF. DNA for the CDR3: TGTGCCAGCAGCTTGGCGGGACAGGGCACAGATACGCAGTATTTT.

CDR3 protein: CASSLPDSPLHF. CDR3 bases: TGTGCCAGCAGCCTACCCGATTCACCCCTCCACTTT. The chain links TRBV7-9 to TRBJ1-6; D gene ambiguous. Trimming removed 5 bases from V and 8 bases from J, with 7 bases in between. CDR1 and CDR2 (germline): SEHNR, FQNEAQ (reference sequence). This CDR3 region has 12 residues.

The rearrangement uses TRBV27 and TRBJ1-4, with a possible D match to TRBD1 (5 bases). V lost 4 bases, J lost 4 bases, and 13 bases lay in between. The CDR3 totals 15 residues. Germline CDR1 and CDR2: MNHEY and SMNVEV (reference sequence). CDR3 nucleotides: TGTGCCAGCAGTTCGCTAGGGACTGGTAATGAAAAACTGTTTTTT. Protein sequence: CASSSLGTGNEKLFF.

The CDR3 bases are TGCGCCAGCAGCTTGGGTTATTATCCCGCCGGGGAGCAGTACGTC. It translates to CASSLGYYPAGEQYV. V gene TRBV5-1 combines with J gene TRBJ2-7; D is unclear. V was pared by 0 bases and J by 7 bases, with 17 bases between. Germline V gives CDR1 SGHRS, CDR2 YFSETQ. This CDR3 is 15 amino acids long.

The chain couples TRBV6-5 to TRBJ2-3; weak D call: TRBD2 (5 bases). This CDR3 has 13 amino acids. The ends were cut back, 6 bases at V and 8 bases at J, with 15 bases in the middle. Germline V gene lookup returns CDR1 MNHEY and CDR2 SVGAGI. The CDR3 DNA sequence: TGTGCCAGCAGCCGAACGAGGGAAGGTACGCAGTATTTT. As protein: CASSRTREGTQYF.

The chain carries TRBV5-4 and TRBJ2-7, with 9 bases matching TRBD2. This CDR3 contains 16 residues. Germline V lookup: CDR1 SGHNT, CDR2 YYREEE (reference sequence). V gave up 4 bases and J gave up 0 bases; unmatched junction bases: 8. CDR3 in amino acids: CASSPAGGTSSYEQYF. Written as DNA, the CDR3 is TGTGCCAGCAGCCCGGCGGGGGGGACAAGCTCCTACGAGCAGTACTTC.

The chain has TRBV28 and TRBJ1-2; 11 bases are shared with TRBD1. Germline V lookup: CDR1 MDHEN, CDR2 SYDVKM. The CDR3 has 16 amino acids. V dropped 7 bases and J dropped 5; count of bases not matched to a gene: 12. In DNA form, the CDR3 reads TGTGCCAGCATTCCCCGAGGACAGGGGGCATGGTATGGCTACACCTTC. This encodes CASIPRGQGAWYGYTF.

This chain connects TRBV6-6 to TRBJ1-6, with D unclear. Trimming left V 5 bases short and J 10 bases short, with 12 bases between. Looked up from germline, CDR1 is MNHNY and CDR2 is SVGAGI (reference sequence). The CDR3 has 13 amino acids. The CDR3 DNA reads TGTGCCAGCAGTCCCCGGGAGATGTCACCCCTCCACTTT. It codes for CASSPREMSPLHF.

The chain combines TRBV4-1 with TRBJ1-6, with 7 bases fitting TRBD1. The CDR3 is 16 amino acids. Germline V gene sequence: CDR1 MGHRA, CDR2 YSYEKL. The junction had 8 bases not matched to a gene; V was cut back by 4 bases and J by 5 bases. CDR3 loop: CASSRTGPIDNSPLHF. The CDR3 DNA reads as TGCGCCAGCAGCCGGACAGGCCCAATAGATAATTCACCCCTCCACTTT.

The chain carries TRBV6-5 and TRBJ2-7, with 7 bases matching TRBD1. Germline V gene sequence: CDR1 MNHEY, CDR2 SVGAGI. The V gene end was trimmed by 4 bases and the J gene end by 3 bases; junction bases not matched to a gene: 3. The CDR3 spans 13 residues. The CDR3 region has the DNA TGTGCCAGCAGTTTGGGACAGTTCTACGAGCAGTACTTC. Its translation: CASSLGQFYEQYF.

The chain links TRBV2 to TRBJ1-3; no definite D call. Germline CDR1 is SNHLY and CDR2 is FYNNEI. There are 14 residues in the CDR3. Trimming left V 6 bases short and J 4 bases short, with 13 bases between. CDR3 protein: CASSDLARGNTIYF. Here the CDR3 DNA reads TGTGCCAGCAGCGACTTGGCCCGGGGAAACACCATATATTTT. Together with reference TRBV2 and TRBJ1-3, the CDR3 gives the full variable domain: EPEVTQTPSHQVTQMGQEVILRCVPISNHLYFYWYRQILGQKVEFLVSFYNNEISEKSEIFDDQFSVERPDGSNFTLKIRSTKLEDSAMYFCASSDLARGNTIYFGEGSWLTVV.

The CDR3, as DNA: TGTGCCAGCAGCCAAGATTCCGGGACAGGGGATGAAAAACTGTTTTTT. Encoded protein: CASSQDSGTGDEKLFF. The chain carries TRBV4-2 and TRBJ1-4; 10 nucleotides align to TRBD1. CDR3 length: 16 amino acids. CDR1 is LGHNA, CDR2 YNFKEQ, per germline. V lost 0 bases and J lost 6; bases outside the gene matches: 4.

V is TRBV19 and J is TRBJ1-2; TRBD1 matches 8 bases. This CDR3 has 14 amino acids. Germline V gene lookup returns CDR1 LNHDA and CDR2 SQIVND (reference sequence). V gave up 3 bases and J gave up 6 bases; unmatched junction bases: 6. CDR3 coding DNA: TGTGCCAGTAGTATCGAAACAGGGGGTAATGGCTACACCTTC. Residues: CASSIETGGNGYTF.

This chain links TRBV5-6 with TRBJ1-1; D call uncertain. CDR1 and CDR2 (germline): SGHDT, YYEEEE. Trimming shortened V by 1 base and J by 0 bases, and 10 bases separated the two germline ends. The CDR3 has 15 residues. The CDR3 DNA is TGTGCCAGCAGCTTGTTCTGGCCCATGAACACTGAAGCTTTCTTT. Its translation: CASSLFWPMNTEAFF.

Only one count was recorded for this clone. The chain couples TRBV7-9 to TRBJ2-2, with unresolved D. Trimming cost V 0 bases and J 4 bases, with 6 bases left between them. Per the germline V gene, CDR1 is SEHNR and CDR2 is FQNEAQ (reference sequence). This CDR3 is built from 14 residues. The DNA of the CDR3 is TGTGCCAGCAGCTTAGCGCTGAGCACCGGGGAGCTGTTTTTT. This codes for CASSLALSTGELFF. The complete variable domain, with remaining parts taken from reference TRBV7-9 and TRBJ2-2, reads DTGVSQNPRHKITKRGQNVTFRCDPISEHNRLYWYRQTLGQGPEFLTYFQNEAQLEKSRLLSDRFSAERPKGSFSTLEIQRTEQGDSAMYLCASSLALSTGELFFGEGSRLTVL.

The rearrangement joins TRBV11-3 to TRBJ2-2, with D maybe TRBD2 (5 bases). Germline V gene lookup returns CDR1 SGHNT and CDR2 YENEEA. Trimming shortened V by 0 bases and J by 4 bases, and 9 bases separated the two germline ends. This CDR3 spans 15 amino acids. The CDR3 region is CASSLDGESTGELFF. DNA of the CDR3: TGTGCCAGCAGCTTAGACGGGGAGTCCACCGGGGAGCTGTTTTTT.

V usage is TRBV13 and J usage is TRBJ2-7, with 9 nucleotides matching TRBD2. The CDR3 loop spans 15 amino acids. With 4 bases clipped from V and 4 bases from J, the junction kept 8 bases outside the gene matches. CDR1 and CDR2 from the germline V gene are PRHDT and FYEKMQ (reference sequence). The CDR3 here is CASSSSLAGKYEQYF. CDR3 sequence (DNA): TGTGCCAGCAGCTCATCCCTAGCGGGGAAATACGAGCAGTACTTC.

There are a few counts of this clone. The rearrangement joins TRBV2 to TRBJ1-6, with TRBD1 identical over 8 bases. V shed 5 bases, J shed 8 bases, and the junction held 5 bases outside the gene matches. The length of the CDR3 is 14 residues. Looked up from germline, CDR1 is SNHLY and CDR2 is FYNNEI. The CDR3 loop is CASSRTGRDSPLHF. The CDR3, as DNA: TGTGCCAGCAGTCGGACAGGGCGGGATTCACCCCTCCACTTT.

The chain employs TRBV29-1 and TRBJ2-7; D is perhaps TRBD2 (5 bases). The germline gives CDR1 SQVTM, CDR2 ANQGSEA. Trimming left V 5 bases short and J 4 bases short, with 12 bases between. The CDR3 is 12 residues long. In DNA form, the CDR3 reads TGCAGCGTTCCCACTCGGGGTTACGAGCAGTACTTC. It is translated as CSVPTRGYEQYF.

V is TRBV28 and J is TRBJ2-7, with 7 bases aligning to TRBD2. Germline V gene lookup returns CDR1 MDHEN and CDR2 SYDVKM. The CDR3 length is 14 residues. Trimming cost V 5 bases and J 0 bases; bases outside gene matches: 4. The CDR3 loop reads CASSAGDLSYEQYV. The CDR3 DNA is TGTGCCAGCAGTGCGGGGGATCTCTCCTACGAGCAGTACGTC.

This chain uses TRBV6-2 or TRBV6-3 with TRBJ2-7, with 10 positions matching TRBD2. This CDR3 is 16 amino acids long. V lost 5 bases, J lost 4 bases, and 11 bases stayed unmatched. The germline CDR1 and CDR2 sequences are MNHEY and SVGEGT. CDR3 coding DNA: TGTGCCAGCAGTGAGACCGGGACTAGCGTGACATACGAGCAGTACGTC. Protein: CASSETGTSVTYEQYV.

The chain combines TRBV5-1 with TRBJ2-3, with D possibly matching TRBD1 (6 bases). The V gene lost 0 bases and the J gene lost 11 bases, with 13 bases spanning the gap. The CDR3 runs to 13 residues. In germline, CDR1 is SGHRS, CDR2 YFSETQ. For the CDR3, the DNA is TGCGCCAGCAGCTTGGGGCGCGGACAGCAGCAGTATTTT. This translates into CASSLGRGQQQYF.

V is TRBV24-1 and J is TRBJ1-2; no definite D call. This CDR3 is 12 amino acids long. V dropped 7 bases and J dropped 5 bases, with 10 bases sitting between them. Germline values: CDR1 KGHDR, CDR2 SFDVKD. For the CDR3, the DNA is TGTGCCACCAGCGTTGGGAGTTATGGCTACACCTTC. Its protein is CATSVGSYGYTF.

The gene calls are TRBV28 and TRBJ2-7; no clear D gene. Per germline, CDR1 MDHEN and CDR2 SYDVKM. The ends were cut back, 3 bases at V and 4 bases at J, with 13 bases in the middle. There are 14 residues in the CDR3. The CDR3 loop reads CASSFLASLYEQYF. CDR3 sequence (DNA): TGTGCCAGCAGTTTCTTAGCCAGCCTTTACGAGCAGTACTTC.

The chain couples TRBV7-9 to TRBJ2-1; D is undetermined. The V end was cut by 5 bases, the J end by 0 bases, with 11 bases between. The CDR3 is 15 amino acids. From germline, CDR1 is SEHNR and CDR2 FQNEAQ (reference sequence). The CDR3 is CASSVSRSSYNEQFF. The CDR3 DNA sequence: TGTGCCAGCAGCGTTAGCCGGAGCTCCTACAATGAGCAGTTCTTC. The variable domain in full, with the rest retrieved from reference TRBV7-9 and TRBJ2-1, is DTGVSQNPRHKITKRGQNVTFRCDPISEHNRLYWYRQTLGQGPEFLTYFQNEAQLEKSRLLSDRFSAERPKGSFSTLEIQRTEQGDSAMYLCASSVSRSSYNEQFFGPGTRLTVL.

J is TRBJ1-2 and V is TRBV2; D call uncertain. This CDR3 spans 14 amino acids. Germline CDR1 SNHLY, CDR2 FYNNEI. V was clipped by 2 bases and J by 5 bases, with 12 bases between them. CDR3 loop: CASSESGLSYGYTF. The CDR3 coding sequence is TGTGCCAGCAGTGAATCAGGACTGAGTTATGGCTACACCTTC.